This T cell receptor (beta chain) came from a study of cytomegalovirus exposure and HLA in healthy donors. Donors were nominally healthy when sampled, though unrecorded immune exposures were likely. PCR involved 60 Vbeta and 13 Jbeta primers. The repertoire was sequenced with immunoSEQ multiplex PCR; TCRdb's copy has only in-frame clones and lacks some. The sample has 80,000 to 90,000 clones; roughly 76% are singletons. CDR3 length: 19 amino acids. From germline, CDR1 is SGHRS and CDR2 YFSETQ. V was cut by 0 bases and J by 0 bases, with 20 bases left in between. The chain recombines TRBV5-1 with TRBJ2-3; the D gene is possibly TRBD2 (5 bases). The material sequenced was PBMCs. The TCR comes from a woman aged 25 to 45 in good health and CMV-seronegative. CDR3 residues: CASSLGTPSIRSSTDTQYF. The CDR3 bases are TGCGCCAGCAGCTTGGGGACTCCGTCTATCCGTTCTAGCACAGATACGCAGTATTTT.